These 22 T cell receptor beta chains share one sample of origin, sequenced in a study of T cells in Graves' hyperthyroidism and ophthalmopathy. RNA transcripts provided the source from which TCR beta CDR3 regions were amplified. Initially, a first-round RT-PCR of the TCR CDR3 employed the HTBI primer set. TCRdb reprocessed the multiplex PCR reads via MiXCR and lists one record per CDR3 protein. The table has hundreds of thousands of distinct CDR3 sequences, more than 30% seen once. The sample consisted of blood. The receptors shown here come from a man aged 18 to 29 with Graves' hyperthyroidism.

The rearrangement joins TRBV6-1 to TRBJ1-2; 7 bases agree with TRBD1. The germline CDR1 and CDR2 sequences are MNHNS and SASEGT. The ends lost 5 bases at V and 8 bases at J; junction bases unmatched: 11. The CDR3 runs 14 residues. In DNA form, the CDR3 reads TGTGCCAGCAGTCCCGCGACAGGGAAGTTGGGCTACACCTTC. Translating gives CASSPATGKLGYTF.

This clonotype occurred many times. J is TRBJ1-5 and V is TRBV19, with a tentative D call TRBD1 (6 bases). Germline loops: CDR1 LNHDA, CDR2 SQIVND (reference sequence). The CDR3 sequence is 15 residues long. V was shortened by 3 bases and J by 2 bases, with 11 bases between the two germline ends. This CDR3 is CASSMAGVGNQPQHF. For the CDR3, the DNA is TGTGCCAGTAGTATGGCAGGGGTTGGCAATCAGCCCCAGCATTTT.

The CDR3 coding sequence is TGTGCCAGCAGCTTGGGACAGGGACAATCAATCTACGAGCAGTACTTC. Encoded protein: CASSLGQGQSIYEQYF. V gene TRBV5-6 combines with J gene TRBJ2-7; 7 bases agree with TRBD1. The CDR3 is 16 residues long. Germline V lookup: CDR1 SGHDT, CDR2 YYEEEE. The V and J ends lost 0 bases and 3 bases, in that order; junction bases with no gene match: 9.

In its sample, this clonotype was seen a few times. This sequence joins TRBV7-4 and TRBJ2-7; TRBD1 matches 8 bases. The CDR3 runs 16 residues. The junction had 7 bases not matched to a gene; V was cut back by 0 bases and J by 3 bases. Germline values: CDR1 SGHVT, CDR2 SQSDAQ. The CDR3 sequence: CASSLAGTGEGYEQYF. The CDR3 region has the DNA TGTGCCAGCAGCTTAGCTGGGACAGGAGAAGGCTACGAGCAGTACTTC.

CDR3 sequence reads: CASSFGNSIQETQYF. DNA for the CDR3: TGTGCCAGCAGCTTCGGTAACTCGATCCAAGAGACCCAGTACTTC. The chain employs TRBV7-9 and TRBJ2-5, with D hard to call. Germline V gives CDR1 SEHNR, CDR2 FQNEAQ (reference sequence). V shed 3 bases and J shed 1 base, with 12 bases lying between them. There are 15 residues in the CDR3.

This clonotype occurred many times. The V and J genes are TRBV20-1 and TRBJ1-2; D is uncertain. CDR1 DFQATT and CDR2 SNEGSKA come from the germline V gene (reference sequence). Trimming took 5 bases from V and 3 from J, leaving 10 bases between them. This CDR3 is 12 amino acids long. CDR3 region: CSAPTDYYGYTF. As DNA, the CDR3 is TGCAGTGCTCCGACGGACTACTATGGCTACACCTTC.

The chain recombines TRBV10-3 with TRBJ1-2, with a tentative D call TRBD1 (6 bases). The ends were cut back, 10 bases at V and 0 bases at J, with 15 bases in the middle. This CDR3 has 14 residues. CDR1 and CDR2 from the germline V gene are ENHRY and SYGVKD. This CDR3 is CASRHQGPNYGYTF. DNA for the CDR3: TGTGCCAGCAGGCACCAGGGGCCTAACTATGGCTACACCTTC.

This clonotype was counted ten times or more. The chain carries TRBV2 and TRBJ2-7; 14 bases fit TRBD2. The germline V gene has CDR1 SNHLY and CDR2 FYNNEI. With V trimmed by 6 bases and J by 5 bases, 6 bases remained unmatched. This CDR3 contains 15 residues. CDR3 loop: CASREGLAGEDEQYF. In DNA form, the CDR3 reads TGTGCCAGCAGGGAGGGACTAGCGGGAGAAGACGAGCAGTACTTC. The entire variable domain, with the rest obtained from reference TRBV2 and TRBJ2-7, is as follows: EPEVTQTPSHQVTQMGQEVILRCVPISNHLYFYWYRQILGQKVEFLVSFYNNEISEKSEIFDDQFSVERPDGSNFTLKIRSTKLEDSAMYFCASREGLAGEDEQYFGPGTRLTVT.

This chain joins TRBV7-2 and TRBJ1-5, with D maybe TRBD1 (6 bases). V was cut by 5 bases and J by 14 bases, with 16 bases left in between. The CDR3 runs to 12 residues. Germline lookup yields CDR1 SGHTA and CDR2 FQGNSA. DNA for the CDR3: TGTGCCAGCAGCCAAAGAGGGGGGGCCGAGCATTTT. The encoded protein is CASSQRGGAEHF.

The CDR3 nucleotides are TGTGCCAGCAGCGGGACAGGGGCCGGGGCCAACGTCCTGACTTTC. Translation gives CASSGTGAGANVLTF. The chain has TRBV9 and TRBJ2-6, with 9 bases that match TRBD1. CDR3 length equals 15 residues. The trim removed 3 bases at V and 4 bases at J, leaving 2 bases unmatched. The V gene's germline CDR1 is SGDLS and CDR2 YYNGEE.

The chain links TRBV29-1 to TRBJ1-1; D may be TRBD1 (5 bases). Germline CDR1 is SQVTM and CDR2 is ANQGSEA. V lost 8 bases and J 6 bases, leaving 19 bases between the germline ends. The CDR3 has 13 amino acids. The DNA for the CDR3 is TGCAGCAGCCAAGCCGGGACTCTCGCTGAAGCTTTCTTT. It specifies CSSQAGTLAEAFF.

The genes are TRBV9 and TRBJ1-5; 9 bases fit TRBD1. Germline assignment: CDR1 SGDLS and CDR2 YYNGEE. V gave up 3 bases and J gave up 4 bases; unmatched junction bases: 5. CDR3 size: 15 residues. The CDR3: CASSGGQGLNQPQHF. The CDR3 DNA follows: TGTGCCAGCAGCGGGGGACAGGGCCTTAATCAGCCCCAGCATTTT. Drawing the rest from reference TRBV9 and TRBJ1-5, the complete variable domain is DSGVTQTPKHLITATGQRVTLRCSPRSGDLSVYWYQQSLDQGLQFLIQYYNGEERAKGNILERFSAQQFPDLHSELNLSSLELGDSALYFCASSGGQGLNQPQHFGDGTRLSIL.

About this clonotype: It may be a read error: a sequence one base away is much more abundant. The V and J genes are TRBV10-3 and TRBJ2-2, with 8 bases aligning to TRBD1. The V and J ends lost 4 bases and 3 bases, in that order; junction bases with no gene match: 10. This CDR3 has 17 residues. The germline CDR1 and CDR2 sequences are ENHRY and SYGVKD. DNA for the CDR3: TGTGCCATCAGTGCCGTACTAGGACAGGGATACACCGGGGAGCTGTTTTTT. It translates to CAISAVLGQGYTGELFF.

The CDR3 DNA reads as TGTGCCAGCAGTTTATCGTATACAGACCAAGAGACCCAGTACTTC. This codes for CASSLSYTDQETQYF. The chain uses TRBV27 and TRBJ2-5; no clear D. This CDR3 contains 15 residues. The V gene's germline CDR1 is MNHEY and CDR2 SMNVEV (reference sequence). V lost 0 bases and J lost 0, with 8 bases in between.

This clonotype has a handful of counts. Being one base from a much bigger clone, this may be a read error. J is TRBJ2-2 and V is TRBV6-6; no clear D. This CDR3 comprises 13 residues. CDR1 is MNHNY, CDR2 SVGAGI, per germline (reference sequence). V was clipped by 6 bases and J by 1 base, with 6 bases between them. This chain's CDR3 is CASRTRNTGELFF. In DNA, the CDR3 is TGTGCCAGCAGGACACGGAACACCGGGGAGCTGTTTTTT.

J is TRBJ2-7 and V is TRBV20-1; weak D call: TRBD1 (5 bases). Per the germline V gene, CDR1 is DFQATT and CDR2 is SNEGSKA (reference sequence). Trimming took off 3 bases at V and 1 base at J, with 10 bases between the two ends. This CDR3 comprises 13 residues. CDR3 in DNA: TGCAGTGCTAGCCTCTACAGGTCCTACGAGCAGTACTTC. Translated, it gives CSASLYRSYEQYF.

This chain connects TRBV13 to TRBJ1-1; weak D call: TRBD1 (5 bases). Trimming left V 5 bases short and J 7 bases short, with 17 bases between. CDR3 length: 14 amino acids. Per germline, CDR1 PRHDT and CDR2 FYEKMQ (reference sequence). The CDR3 spells CASSRPGRLIEAFF. CDR3 coding DNA: TGTGCCAGCAGCCGACCGGGGCGGCTGATTGAAGCTTTCTTT.

V and J are TRBV9 and TRBJ2-5; the D call may be TRBD1 or TRBD2 (5 bases each). Germline V gives CDR1 SGDLS, CDR2 YYNGEE. V was cut by 4 bases and J by 4 bases, with 11 bases left in between. CDR3 length: 13 residues. CDR3 region: CASSTYGAETQYF. DNA for the CDR3: TGTGCCAGCAGCACCTACGGGGCAGAGACCCAGTACTTC.

In its sample, this clonotype was seen a few times. The chain couples TRBV7-9 to TRBJ2-7, with 14 bases identical to TRBD2. The CDR3 has 15 residues. Germline assignment: CDR1 SEHNR and CDR2 FQNEAQ (reference sequence). Germline trimming cut 4 bases from V and 6 bases from J; bases unmatched to any gene: 5. CDR3 nucleotide sequence: TGTGCCAGCAGCTCCGGGACTAGCGGGGGCGTCGAGCAGTACTTC. This sequence encodes CASSSGTSGGVEQYF. The complete variable domain, with remaining parts taken from reference TRBV7-9 and TRBJ2-7, reads DTGVSQNPRHKITKRGQNVTFRCDPISEHNRLYWYRQTLGQGPEFLTYFQNEAQLEKSRLLSDRFSAERPKGSFSTLEIQRTEQGDSAMYLCASSSGTSGGVEQYFGPGTRLTVT.

The chain recombines TRBV10-3 with TRBJ2-7; TRBD2 matches at 9 bases. CDR1 is ENHRY, CDR2 SYGVKD, per germline. The length of the CDR3 is 15 residues. V was clipped by 4 bases and J by 7 bases; unmatched bases: 11. CDR3 sequence (DNA): TGTGCCATCAGTGCCCCTAGCGGGATGGTTCCTGAGCAGTACTTC. This sequence encodes CAISAPSGMVPEQYF.

This clonotype was found a few times. This chain connects TRBV10-3 to TRBJ2-2; 7 bases map to TRBD1. V trimming: 4 bases; J trimming: 2 bases; junction bases outside the gene matches: 7. CDR3 length equals 16 residues. Germline CDR1 reads ENHRY; CDR2 reads SYGVKD. CDR3 nucleotides: TGTGCCATCAGTGGGGACAGCTTGGGAAACACCGGGGAGCTGTTTTTT. Translating it yields CAISGDSLGNTGELFF.

This clonotype has only a few counts. The rearrangement links TRBV7-8 to TRBJ1-1; a possible D gene is TRBD1 (6 bases). The CDR3 has 16 residues. From germline, CDR1 is SGHVS and CDR2 FQNEAQ. V was pared by 4 bases and J by 1 base, with 16 bases between. The CDR3 DNA reads TGTGCCAGCAGCTCCGGGACATACCTGGGGAACACTGAAGCTTTCTTT. Amino acids: CASSSGTYLGNTEAFF.